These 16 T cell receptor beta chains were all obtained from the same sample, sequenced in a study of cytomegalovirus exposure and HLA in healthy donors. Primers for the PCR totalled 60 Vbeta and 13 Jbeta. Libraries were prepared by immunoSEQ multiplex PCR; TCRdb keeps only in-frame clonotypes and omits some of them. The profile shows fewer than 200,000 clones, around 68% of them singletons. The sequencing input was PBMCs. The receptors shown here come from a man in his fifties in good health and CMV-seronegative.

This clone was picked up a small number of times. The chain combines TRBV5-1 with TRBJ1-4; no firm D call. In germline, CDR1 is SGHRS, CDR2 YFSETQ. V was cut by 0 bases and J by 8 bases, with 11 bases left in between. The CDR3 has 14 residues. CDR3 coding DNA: TGCGCCAGCAGCTTGGCCCTCTTCGGGGAAAAACTGTTTTTT. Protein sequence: CASSLALFGEKLFF.

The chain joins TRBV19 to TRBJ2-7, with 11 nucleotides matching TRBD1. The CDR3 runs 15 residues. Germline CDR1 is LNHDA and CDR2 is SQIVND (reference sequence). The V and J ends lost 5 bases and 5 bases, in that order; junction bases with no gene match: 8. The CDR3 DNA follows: TGTGCCAGTAGTCCAGATCGGACAGGGGGCAACGAGCAGTACTTC. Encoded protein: CASSPDRTGGNEQYF.

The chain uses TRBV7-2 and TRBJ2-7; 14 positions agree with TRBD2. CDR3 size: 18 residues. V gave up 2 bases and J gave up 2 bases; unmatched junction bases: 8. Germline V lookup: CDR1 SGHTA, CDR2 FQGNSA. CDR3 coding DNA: TGTGCCAGCAGCTTAAAGGTGCCGGGACTAGCGGGGGCCTACGAGCAGTACTTC. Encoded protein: CASSLKVPGLAGAYEQYF.

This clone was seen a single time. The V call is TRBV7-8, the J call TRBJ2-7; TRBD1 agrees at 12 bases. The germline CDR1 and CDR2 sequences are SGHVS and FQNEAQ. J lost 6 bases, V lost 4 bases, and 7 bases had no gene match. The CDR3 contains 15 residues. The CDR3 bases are TGTGCCAGCAGCTCACGGGGACAGGGGGCAGGCGAGCAGTACTTC. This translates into CASSSRGQGAGEQYF. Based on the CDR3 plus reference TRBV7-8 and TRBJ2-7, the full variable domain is GAGVSQSPRYKVAKRGQDVALRCDPISGHVSLFWYQQALGQGPEFLTYFQNEAQLDKSGLPSDRFFAERPEGSVSTLKIQRTQQEDSAVYLCASSSRGQGAGEQYFGPGTRLTVT.

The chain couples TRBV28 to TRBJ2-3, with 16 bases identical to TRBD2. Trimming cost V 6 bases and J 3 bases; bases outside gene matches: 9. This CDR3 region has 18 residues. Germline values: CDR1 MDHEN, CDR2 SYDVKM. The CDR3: CASSSGTSGGAGTDTQYF. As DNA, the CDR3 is TGTGCCAGCAGCAGTGGGACTAGCGGGGGGGCGGGGACAGATACGCAGTATTTT.

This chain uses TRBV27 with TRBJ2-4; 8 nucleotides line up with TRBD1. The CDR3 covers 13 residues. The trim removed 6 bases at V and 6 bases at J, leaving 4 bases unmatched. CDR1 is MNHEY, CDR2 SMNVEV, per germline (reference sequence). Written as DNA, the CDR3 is TGTGCCAGCAGACCTACAGGGGGAAACATTCAGTACTTC. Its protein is CASRPTGGNIQYF.

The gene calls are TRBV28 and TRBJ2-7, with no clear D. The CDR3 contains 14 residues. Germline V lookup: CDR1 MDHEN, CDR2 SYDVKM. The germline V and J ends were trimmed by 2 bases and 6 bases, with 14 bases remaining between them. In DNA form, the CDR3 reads TGTGCCAGCAGTTTACGAGGCTACCATTCCGAGCAGTACTTC. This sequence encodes CASSLRGYHSEQYF.

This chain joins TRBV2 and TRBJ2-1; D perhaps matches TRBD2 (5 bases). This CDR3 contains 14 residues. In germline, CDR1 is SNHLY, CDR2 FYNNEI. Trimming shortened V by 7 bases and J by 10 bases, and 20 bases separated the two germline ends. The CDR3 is CASKVGEKPGEQFF. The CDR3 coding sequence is TGTGCCAGCAAAGTAGGTGAAAAACCGGGGGAGCAGTTCTTC.

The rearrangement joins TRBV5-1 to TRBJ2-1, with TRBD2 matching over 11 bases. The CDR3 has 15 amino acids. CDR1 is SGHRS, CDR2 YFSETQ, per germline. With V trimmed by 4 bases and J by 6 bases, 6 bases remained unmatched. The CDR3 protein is CASSPTSGTLNEQFF. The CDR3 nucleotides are TGCGCCAGCAGCCCGACTAGCGGGACACTCAATGAGCAGTTCTTC.

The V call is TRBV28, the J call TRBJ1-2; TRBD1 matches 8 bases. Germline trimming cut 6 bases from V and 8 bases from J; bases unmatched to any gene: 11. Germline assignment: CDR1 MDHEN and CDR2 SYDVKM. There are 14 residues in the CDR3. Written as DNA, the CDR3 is TGTGCCAGCAGCATTACCAGGGGGCGCTGGGGCTACACCTTC. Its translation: CASSITRGRWGYTF.

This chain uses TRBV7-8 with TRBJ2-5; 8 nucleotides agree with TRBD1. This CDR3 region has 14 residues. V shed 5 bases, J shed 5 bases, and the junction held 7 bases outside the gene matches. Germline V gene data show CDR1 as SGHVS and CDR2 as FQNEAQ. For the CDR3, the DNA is TGTGCCAGCAGCACAGGGGGGCGCTATGAGACCCAGTACTTC. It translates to CASSTGGRYETQYF. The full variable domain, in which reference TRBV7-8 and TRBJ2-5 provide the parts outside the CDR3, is GAGVSQSPRYKVAKRGQDVALRCDPISGHVSLFWYQQALGQGPEFLTYFQNEAQLDKSGLPSDRFFAERPEGSVSTLKIQRTQQEDSAVYLCASSTGGRYETQYFGPGTRLLVL.

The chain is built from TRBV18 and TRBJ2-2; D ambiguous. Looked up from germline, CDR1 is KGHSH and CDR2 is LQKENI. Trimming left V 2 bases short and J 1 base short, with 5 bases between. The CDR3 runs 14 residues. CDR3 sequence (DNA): TGTGCCAGCTCACCAGGGCAGAACACCGGGGAGCTGTTTTTT. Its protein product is CASSPGQNTGELFF.

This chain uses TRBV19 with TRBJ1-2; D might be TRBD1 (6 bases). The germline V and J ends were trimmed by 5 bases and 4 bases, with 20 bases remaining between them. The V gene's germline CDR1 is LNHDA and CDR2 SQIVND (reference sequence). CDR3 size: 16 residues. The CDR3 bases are TGTGCCAGTAGTCCCGGACAGACTACAGGGTTCTATGGCTACACCTTC. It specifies CASSPGQTTGFYGYTF.

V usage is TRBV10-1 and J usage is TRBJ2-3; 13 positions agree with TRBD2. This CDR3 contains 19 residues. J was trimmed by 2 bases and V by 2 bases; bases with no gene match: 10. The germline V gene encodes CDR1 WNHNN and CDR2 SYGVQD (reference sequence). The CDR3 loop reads CASSEGPGLAGASTDTQYF. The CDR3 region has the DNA TGCGCCAGCAGTGAGGGTCCCGGACTAGCGGGGGCGTCCACAGATACGCAGTATTTT.

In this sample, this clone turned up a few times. The DNA for the CDR3 is TGTGCCAGCAGTTTATCGATACAGGCCAGAAATTCACCCCTCCACTTT. Amino acid sequence: CASSLSIQARNSPLHF. V and J are TRBV27 and TRBJ1-6, with D possibly matching TRBD1 (5 bases). Trimming removed 0 bases at V and 7 bases at J, with 13 bases between. This CDR3 spans 16 amino acids. From germline, CDR1 is MNHEY and CDR2 SMNVEV (reference sequence).

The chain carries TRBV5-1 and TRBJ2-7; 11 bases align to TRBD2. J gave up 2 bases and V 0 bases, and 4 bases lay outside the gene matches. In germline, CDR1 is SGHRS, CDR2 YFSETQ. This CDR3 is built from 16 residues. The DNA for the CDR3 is TGCGCCAGCAGCTTGGTGGTAGCGGGGGGGCCCTACGAGCAGTACTTC. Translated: CASSLVVAGGPYEQYF.